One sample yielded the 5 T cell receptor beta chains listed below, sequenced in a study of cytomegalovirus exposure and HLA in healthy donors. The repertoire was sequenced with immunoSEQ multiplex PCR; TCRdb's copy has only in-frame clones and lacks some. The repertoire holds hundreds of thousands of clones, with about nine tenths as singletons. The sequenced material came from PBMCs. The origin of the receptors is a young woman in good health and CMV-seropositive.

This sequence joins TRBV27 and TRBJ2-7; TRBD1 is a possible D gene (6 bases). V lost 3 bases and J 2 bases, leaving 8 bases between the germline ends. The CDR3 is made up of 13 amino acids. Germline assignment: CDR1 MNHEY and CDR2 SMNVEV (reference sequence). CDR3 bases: TGTGCCAGCAGTTTCAGGGGCGCCTACGAGCAGTACTTC. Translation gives CASSFRGAYEQYF.

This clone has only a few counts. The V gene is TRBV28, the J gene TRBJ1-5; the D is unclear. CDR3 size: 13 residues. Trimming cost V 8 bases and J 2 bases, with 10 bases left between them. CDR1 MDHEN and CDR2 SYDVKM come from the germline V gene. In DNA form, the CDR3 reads TGTGCCAGCCGAGACACCGGCAATCAGCCCCAGCATTTT. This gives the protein CASRDTGNQPQHF.

The DNA of the CDR3 is TGTGCCAGCAGACGTACCAGAGGGGGTAACTATGGCTACACCTTC. The encoded protein is CASRRTRGGNYGYTF. The genes are TRBV6-5 and TRBJ1-2; maybe TRBD1 (6 bases). This CDR3 contains 15 residues. Germline lookup yields CDR1 MNHEY and CDR2 SVGAGI. V shed 6 bases and J shed 1 base, with 15 bases lying between them.

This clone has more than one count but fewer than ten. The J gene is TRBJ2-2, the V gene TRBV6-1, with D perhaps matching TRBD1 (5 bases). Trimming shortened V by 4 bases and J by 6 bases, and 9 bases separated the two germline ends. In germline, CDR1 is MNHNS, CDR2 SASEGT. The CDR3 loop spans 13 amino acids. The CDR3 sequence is CASSVQGSGELFF. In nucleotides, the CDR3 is TGTGCCAGCAGTGTCCAGGGATCCGGGGAGCTGTTTTTT.

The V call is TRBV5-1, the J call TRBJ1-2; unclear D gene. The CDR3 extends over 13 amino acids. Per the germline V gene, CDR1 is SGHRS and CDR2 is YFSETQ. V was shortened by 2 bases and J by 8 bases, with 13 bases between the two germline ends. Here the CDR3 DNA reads TGCGCCAGCAGCTTTGACTTATTGGAGGGCTACACCTTC. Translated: CASSFDLLEGYTF.